This T cell receptor beta chain derives from a study of cytomegalovirus exposure and HLA in healthy donors. Looking at the study overall: Earlier work reported roughly 120 million unique TCR beta sequences from about 190 million T cells.

PCR involved 60 Vbeta and 13 Jbeta primers. Here immunoSEQ multiplex PCR was the method, and the copy in TCRdb shows in-frame clones only, minus some. There are approximately 140,000 clones in the sample; roughly 80% occur only once, and 3% lies in the top ten. CDR3 length equals 14 residues. The V segment lost 0 bases and the J segment 5 bases; nucleotides outside the gene matches: 0. Per the germline V gene, CDR1 is LNHDA and CDR2 is SQIVND (reference sequence). Source material: PBMCs. The chain joins TRBV19 to TRBJ1-1, with 10 bases identical to TRBD1. The sequence came from a man between 35 and 55 years old in good health and CMV-seropositive. The CDR3 reads CASSIEDRGTEAFF. The CDR3 DNA is TGTGCCAGTAGTATAGAGGACAGGGGGACTGAAGCTTTCTTT.